The rows below give T cell receptor beta chains drawn from one sample of a study of identical twins. TCRdb re-derived calls from the 5' RACE reads in MiXCR, one entry per CDR3 protein. The sample has about 520,000 distinct CDR3 sequences, less than 25% seen once. The same data also went into a second study, on T cells expressing NK-cell markers.

Sequencing was performed on CD4+ T cells sorted from blood. Source of these receptors: a woman aged 18-35 years in good health. Both conserved end residues are part of each CDR3. A D gene is named only where the DNA matches it firmly. Expanded clones are given a class, and other clones once, few, many or no size at all.

>13|-|few|TRBV12-3/TRBV12-4|TRBJ1-1
TGTGCCAGCACCGTAGACGGACGGAGGGAAGCTTTCTTT
CASTVDGRREAFF
>17|-|many|TRBV15|TRBJ2-2
TGTGCCACCAGCACCCCCGCTACTAGCTGGGGCACCGGGGAGCTGTTTTTT
CATSTPATSWGTGELFF
>14|TRBD1|many|TRBV20-1|TRBJ2-3
TGCAGTGCTGGACAGGGGTTTCGGACAGATACGCAGTATTTT
CSAGQGFRTDTQYF
>15|TRBD2|-|TRBV5-5|TRBJ2-7
TGTGCCAGCAGCCACGGACTAGCGGTCTCCTACGAGCAGTACTTC
CASSHGLAVSYEQYF
>13|TRBD1|many|TRBV20-1|TRBJ1-1
TGCAGTGCACGACAGGGTTTGGGAACTGAAGCTTTCTTT
CSARQGLGTEAFF
>14|-|few|TRBV12-3/TRBV12-4|TRBJ2-7
TGTGCCAGCAGCCTGACAGGGAGGGCCTACGAGCAGTACTTC
CASSLTGRAYEQYF
>14|-|-|TRBV7-2|TRBJ2-2
TGTGCCAGCAGCCCACAAGGGTACACCGGGGAGCTGTTTTTT
CASSPQGYTGELFF
>11|-|-|TRBV6-2/TRBV6-3|TRBJ1-1
TGTGCCAGCAGACCGACGCCCAGCGCTTTCTTT
CASRPTPSAFF
>14|-|-|TRBV10-3|TRBJ2-5
TGTGCCATCAGGGGGACCGCCAACCAAGAGACCCAGTACTTC
CAIRGTANQETQYF
>13|-|-|TRBV20-1|TRBJ2-2
TGCAGTGCTAGTAAGGGGGGAGGCGGGGAGCTGTTTTTT
CSASKGGGGELFF
>17|-|few|TRBV15|TRBJ2-1
TGTGCCACCAGCAGAGATCGGGGCAGGGGCGTTTACAATGAGCAGTTCTTC
CATSRDRGRGVYNEQFF
>15|-|few|TRBV5-1|TRBJ2-1
TGCGCCAGCAGCCCGCTAAGCGGCAACTACAATGAGCAGTTCTTC
CASSPLSGNYNEQFF
>16|-|few|TRBV12-3/TRBV12-4|TRBJ1-1
TGTGCCAGCAGTTTAGCTACCTCCATACTGAACACTGAAGCTTTCTTT
CASSLATSILNTEAFF
>15|TRBD1|few|TRBV7-9|TRBJ2-3
TGTGCCAGCAGCCATTCGATGACAGGGGGCGATACGCAGTATTTT
CASSHSMTGGDTQYF
>15|-|-|TRBV12-3/TRBV12-4|TRBJ1-2
TGTGCCAGCAGTTTAGCGCATCAGGGTTGGAATGGCTACACCTTC
CASSLAHQGWNGYTF
>14|-|-|TRBV20-1|TRBJ1-2
TGCAGTGCCGACCAGGGCCGTCCTATTTATGGCTACACCTTC
CSADQGRPIYGYTF
>14|-|-|TRBV20-1|TRBJ2-5
TGCAGTGCCACGGGACCCCCCCACCAAGAGACCCAGTACTTC
CSATGPPHQETQYF
>19|-|few|TRBV11-2|TRBJ2-1
TGTGCCAGCAGCTTGGACCCCCGCCTGGGGCGGGACTCCTACAATGAGCAGTTCTTC
CASSLDPRLGRDSYNEQFF
>12|-|many|TRBV10-3|TRBJ2-7
TGTGCCATCAGTGAGCAGGGGTACGAGCAGTACTTC
CAISEQGYEQYF
>14|TRBD1|few|TRBV10-3|TRBJ1-3
TGTGCCATCAGACAGGGGAGCTCTGGAAACACCATATATTTT
CAIRQGSSGNTIYF
>14|-|few|TRBV7-6|TRBJ2-2
TGTGCCAGCAGCTTCCTGACGGGAAACGGGGAGCTGTTTTTT
CASSFLTGNGELFF
>12|-|-|TRBV20-1|TRBJ2-7
TGCAGTGCTAGTGGGGCAGGGATCGAGCAGTACTTC
CSASGAGIEQYF
>13|-|-|TRBV7-2|TRBJ2-1
TGTGCCAGCAGCGTGACTATCTACAATGAGCAGTTCTTC
CASSVTIYNEQFF
>18|TRBD2|few|TRBV10-3|TRBJ2-3
TGTGCCATCAGATTCGGGACTAGCGGGAGCGGGGGGACAGATACGCAGTATTTT
CAIRFGTSGSGGTDTQYF
>12|-|few|TRBV4-3|TRBJ2-3
TGCGCCAGCAGCCAAGATGTAGATACGCAGTATTTT
CASSQDVDTQYF
>15|TRBD2|-|TRBV6-1|TRBJ2-1
TGTGCCAGCAGTCCGCGGGTCATGGGGGGGGTGGAGCAGTTCTTC
CASSPRVMGGVEQFF
>16|TRBD2|many|TRBV20-1|TRBJ2-7
TGCAGTGCTAAAGGGACTAGCGGGAGCCAGTCCTACGAGCAGTACTTC
CSAKGTSGSQSYEQYF
>15|TRBD1|many|TRBV27|TRBJ1-1
TGTGCCAGCAGTTTATTTGGACAGGGCCACACTGAAGCTTTCTTT
CASSLFGQGHTEAFF
>14|-|-|TRBV29-1|TRBJ2-1
TGCAGCGTTGAAGATCTATGGGGCCGGAATGAGCAGTTCTTC
CSVEDLWGRNEQFF
>14|TRBD1|few|TRBV6-2/TRBV6-3|TRBJ2-7
TGTGCCAGCACCCGGACAGGGTCGTACTACGAGCAGTACTTC
CASTRTGSYYEQYF
>16|TRBD1|many|TRBV20-1|TRBJ2-7
TGCAGTGCTAGAGATCCCAAGGGGACAGGCAGGGTCGAGCAGTACTTC
CSARDPKGTGRVEQYF
>14|-|-|TRBV7-2|TRBJ2-1
TGTGCCAGCAGCTCCGGGACTGTCAACAATGAGCAGTTCTTC
CASSSGTVNNEQFF
>15|-|many|TRBV12-3/TRBV12-4|TRBJ1-5
TGTGCCAGCAGTTTTCGGACAGTTCGAAATCAGCCCCAGCATTTT
CASSFRTVRNQPQHF
>13|-|-|TRBV3-1|TRBJ2-1
TGTGCCAGCAGCCAACTTGGGCCCCACGAACAGTTCTTC
CASSQLGPHEQFF
>11|-|few|TRBV12-3/TRBV12-4|TRBJ2-3
TGTGCCAGCAGTCCCCCTCATACGCAGTATTTT
CASSPPHTQYF
>13|TRBD1|many|TRBV28|TRBJ1-1
TGTGCCAGCAGTCTGGACAGGAGGACTGAAGCTTTCTTT
CASSLDRRTEAFF
>13|-|-|TRBV5-1|TRBJ2-7
TGCGCCAGCAGCTTTCCAGACTCCTACGAGCAGTACTTC
CASSFPDSYEQYF
>16|-|few|TRBV4-1|TRBJ2-1
TGCGCCAGCAGCCGTGGGAGCGCGAGATCCTACAATGAGCAGTTCTTC
CASSRGSARSYNEQFF
>17|TRBD1|few|TRBV2|TRBJ1-1
TGTGCCAGCAGTGCCACCGGACAGGCCCTCGGGGACACTGAAGCTTTCTTT
CASSATGQALGDTEAFF
>15|-|many|TRBV24-1|TRBJ2-1
TGTGCCACCAGTGATTTGCGTCGATCGTACAATGAGCAGTTCTTC
CATSDLRRSYNEQFF
>13|-|-|TRBV5-1|TRBJ1-2
TGCGCCAGCAGTAGGGGGGCAGGCTATGGCTACACCTTC
CASSRGAGYGYTF